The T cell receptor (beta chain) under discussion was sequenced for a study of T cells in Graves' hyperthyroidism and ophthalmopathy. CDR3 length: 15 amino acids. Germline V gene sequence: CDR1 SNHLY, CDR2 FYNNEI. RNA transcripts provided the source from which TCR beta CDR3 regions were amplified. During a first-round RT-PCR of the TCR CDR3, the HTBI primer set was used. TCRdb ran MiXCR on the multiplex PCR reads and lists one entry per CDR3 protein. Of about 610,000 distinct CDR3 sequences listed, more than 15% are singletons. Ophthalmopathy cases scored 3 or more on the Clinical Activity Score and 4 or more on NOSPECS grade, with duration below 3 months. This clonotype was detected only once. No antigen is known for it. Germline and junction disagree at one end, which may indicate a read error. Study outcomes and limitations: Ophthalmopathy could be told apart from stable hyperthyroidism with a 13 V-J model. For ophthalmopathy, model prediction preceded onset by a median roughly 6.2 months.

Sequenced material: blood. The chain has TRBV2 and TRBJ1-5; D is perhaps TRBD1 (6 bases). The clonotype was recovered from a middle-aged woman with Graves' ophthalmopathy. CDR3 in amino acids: CASSEDTGFNQPQHF. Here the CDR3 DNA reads TGTGCCAGCAGCGAAGACACAGGGTTCAATCAGCCCCAGCATTTT.